The 10 T cell receptor beta chains in this list originate from one sample, sequenced in a study of T cell clones after liver transplantation. Produced via immunoSEQ multiplex PCR; TCRdb's table is partial and in-frame only. The sample lists some 15,000 clones; less than 85% were seen once. Sequences were derived from CD8+ T cells from blood, sampled 45 to 50 months after liver transplant. These receptors all stem from a human patient who received a liver transplant. The graft donor may have given rise to some T cells.

V gene TRBV13 combines with J gene TRBJ2-7; no reliable D call. Between the trimmed V and J ends, which lost 5 bases and 0 bases, there was a span of 2 bases. Germline loops: CDR1 PRHDT, CDR2 FYEKMQ (reference sequence). The CDR3 totals 11 residues. The DNA for the CDR3 is TGTGCCAGCAGCCACTCCTACGAGCAGTACTTC. Translated, it gives CASSHSYEQYF.

The chain carries TRBV19 and TRBJ2-2; TRBD2 agrees at 9 bases. Trimming took 5 bases from V and 3 from J; bases not matched to a gene: 7. The CDR3 totals 16 residues. CDR1 and CDR2 from the germline V gene are LNHDA and SQIVND (reference sequence). Written as DNA, the CDR3 is TGTGCCAGTAGTCCCCTAGCGGGGACGTACACCGGGGAGCTGTTTTTT. Amino acids: CASSPLAGTYTGELFF.

The chain has TRBV4-3 and TRBJ2-2, with 10 bases fitting TRBD2. The J segment lost 0 bases and the V segment lost 0 bases, leaving 7 bases of the junction unmatched. The CDR3 has 19 amino acids. Germline V lookup: CDR1 LGHNA, CDR2 YSLEER. The CDR3, as DNA: TGCGCCAGCAGCCAAGACGGGCTAGCGGGGGCCACGAACACCGGGGAGCTGTTTTTT. Translation gives CASSQDGLAGATNTGELFF.

V usage is TRBV6-6 and J usage is TRBJ1-1; D is unclear. The CDR3 consists of 14 residues. Germline assignment: CDR1 MNHNY and CDR2 SVGAGI (reference sequence). Trimming removed 6 bases from V and 5 bases from J, with 16 bases in between. The CDR3 DNA follows: TGTGCCAGCAGGGTTGCGGGTAGGGTGACTGAAGCTTTCTTT. Its translation: CASRVAGRVTEAFF.

This chain connects TRBV19 to TRBJ2-1, with D possibly being TRBD2 (6 bases). This CDR3 contains 14 residues. The germline V gene encodes CDR1 LNHDA and CDR2 SQIVND (reference sequence). V lost 7 bases, J lost 4 bases, and 14 bases lay in between. Here the CDR3 reads CASTHSGGYNEQFF. CDR3 nucleotides: TGTGCCAGTACCCACAGCGGAGGGTACAATGAGCAGTTCTTC.

The CDR3 loop reads CASSQADGQGGDQPQHF. The CDR3 region has the DNA TGCGCCAGCAGCCAAGCTGACGGGCAGGGAGGTGATCAGCCCCAGCATTTT. The chain has TRBV4-1 and TRBJ1-5, with D tentatively TRBD1 (5 bases). Germline V gives CDR1 MGHRA, CDR2 YSYEKL. The CDR3 sequence is 17 residues long. Trimming pared 1 base from V and 5 bases from J, leaving 18 bases between.

The chain combines TRBV27 with TRBJ2-7, with 7 positions matching TRBD2. CDR3 length: 13 residues. The V and J ends lost 5 bases and 6 bases, in that order; junction bases with no gene match: 7. CDR1 is MNHEY and CDR2 is SMNVEV in the germline V gene (reference sequence). The CDR3 DNA follows: TGTGCCAGCAGTGGACTAGATCCTTGCGAGCAGTACTTC. Translated: CASSGLDPCEQYF.

This chain connects TRBV7-9 to TRBJ1-2; D unresolved. Trimming shortened V by 4 bases and J by 1 base, and 22 bases separated the two germline ends. The germline V gene has CDR1 SEHNR and CDR2 FQNEAQ (reference sequence). CDR3 length equals 18 residues. The CDR3: CASSSRWTGTLLNYGYTF. CDR3 nucleotide sequence: TGTGCCAGCAGCTCCCGATGGACCGGAACCTTACTTAACTATGGCTACACCTTC.

This chain joins TRBV27 and TRBJ1-1; no firm D call. This CDR3 contains 13 residues. The V and J ends lost 4 bases and 1 base respectively, with 7 bases between them. The V gene's germline CDR1 is MNHEY and CDR2 SMNVEV (reference sequence). The CDR3 coding sequence is TGTGCCAGCAGTTCAGCCCCGAACACTGAAGCTTTCTTT. Translation: CASSSAPNTEAFF.

The chain combines TRBV11-2 with TRBJ2-2; no clear D. V was cut by 2 bases and J by 7 bases, with 14 bases left in between. Germline V CDR1 and CDR2: SGHAT, FQNNGV. The CDR3 contains 15 residues. Written as DNA, the CDR3 is TGTGCCAGCAGCTTAAGGAGTCTCTGGGGCGGGGAGCTGTTTTTT. Amino acids: CASSLRSLWGGELFF.